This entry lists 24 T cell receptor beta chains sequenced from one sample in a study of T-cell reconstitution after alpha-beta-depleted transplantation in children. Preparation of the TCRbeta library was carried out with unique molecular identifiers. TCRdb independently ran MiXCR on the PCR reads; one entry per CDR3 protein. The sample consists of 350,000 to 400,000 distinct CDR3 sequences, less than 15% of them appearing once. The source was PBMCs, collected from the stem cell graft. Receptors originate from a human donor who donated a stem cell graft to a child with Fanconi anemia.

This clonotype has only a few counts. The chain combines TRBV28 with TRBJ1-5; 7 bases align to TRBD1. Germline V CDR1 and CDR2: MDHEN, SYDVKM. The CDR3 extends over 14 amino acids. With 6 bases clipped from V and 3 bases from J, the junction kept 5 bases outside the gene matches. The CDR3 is CASRLGQVNQPQHF. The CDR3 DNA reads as TGTGCCAGCAGACTAGGACAGGTCAATCAGCCCCAGCATTTT.

CDR3 in amino acids: CASSVDIGHSVSYGYTF. CDR3 DNA sequence: TGTGCCAGCAGCGTAGATATCGGCCATAGCGTTAGCTATGGCTACACCTTC. The chain is built from TRBV9 and TRBJ1-2; the D is unclear. There are 17 residues in the CDR3. Germline V gene sequence: CDR1 SGDLS, CDR2 YYNGEE. V was trimmed by 0 bases and J by 4 bases, leaving 19 bases between them. The variable domain in full, with the rest retrieved from reference TRBV9 and TRBJ1-2, is DSGVTQTPKHLITATGQRVTLRCSPRSGDLSVYWYQQSLDQGLQFLIQYYNGEERAKGNILERFSAQQFPDLHSELNLSSLELGDSALYFCASSVDIGHSVSYGYTFGSGTRLTVV.

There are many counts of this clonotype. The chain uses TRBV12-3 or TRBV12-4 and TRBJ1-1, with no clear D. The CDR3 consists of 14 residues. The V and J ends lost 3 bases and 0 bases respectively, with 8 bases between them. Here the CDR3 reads CASSFVSLNTEAFF. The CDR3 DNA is TGTGCCAGCAGTTTTGTATCTTTGAACACTGAAGCTTTCTTT.

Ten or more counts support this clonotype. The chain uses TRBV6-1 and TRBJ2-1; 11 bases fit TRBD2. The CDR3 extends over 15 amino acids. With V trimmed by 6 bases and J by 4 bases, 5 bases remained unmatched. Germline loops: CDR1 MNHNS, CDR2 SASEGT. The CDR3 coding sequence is TGTGCCAGCAGCACTGTAGCGGGGGGGTACAATGAGCAGTTCTTC. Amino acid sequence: CASSTVAGGYNEQFF.

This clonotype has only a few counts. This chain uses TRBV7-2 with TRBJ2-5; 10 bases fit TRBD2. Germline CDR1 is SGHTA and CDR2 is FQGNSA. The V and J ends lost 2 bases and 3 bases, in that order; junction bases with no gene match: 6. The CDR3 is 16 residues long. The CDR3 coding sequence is TGTGCCAGCAGCTTAATAGCGGGGGGCGCCGAAGAGACCCAGTACTTC. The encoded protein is CASSLIAGGAEETQYF.

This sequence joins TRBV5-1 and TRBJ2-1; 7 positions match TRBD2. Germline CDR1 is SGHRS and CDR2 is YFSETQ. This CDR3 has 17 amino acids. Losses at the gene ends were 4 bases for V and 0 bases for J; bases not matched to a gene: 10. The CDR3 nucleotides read TGCGCCAGCAGCCTCCGGTCAGCGGGGAACTCCTACAATGAGCAGTTCTTC. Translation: CASSLRSAGNSYNEQFF.

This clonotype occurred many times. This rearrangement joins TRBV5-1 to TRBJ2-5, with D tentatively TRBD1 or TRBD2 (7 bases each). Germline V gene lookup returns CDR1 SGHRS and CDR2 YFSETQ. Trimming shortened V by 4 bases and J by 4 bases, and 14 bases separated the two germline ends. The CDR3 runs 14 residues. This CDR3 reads CASSGRGRAETQYF. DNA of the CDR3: TGCGCCAGCAGCGGCAGGGGGAGGGCAGAGACCCAGTACTTC. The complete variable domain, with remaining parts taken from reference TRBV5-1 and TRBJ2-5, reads KAGVTQTPRYLIKTRGQQVTLSCSPISGHRSVSWYQQTPGQGLQFLFEYFSETQRNKGNFPGRFSGRQFSNSRSEMNVSTLELGDSALYLCASSGRGRAETQYFGPGTRLLVL.

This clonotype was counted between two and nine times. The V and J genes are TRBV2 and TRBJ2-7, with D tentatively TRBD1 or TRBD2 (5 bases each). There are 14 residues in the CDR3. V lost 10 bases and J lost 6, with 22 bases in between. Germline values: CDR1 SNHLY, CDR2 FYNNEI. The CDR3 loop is CATRGAAYYGEQYF. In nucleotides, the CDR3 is TGTGCCACCCGGGGCGCGGCCTATTACGGCGAGCAGTACTTC.

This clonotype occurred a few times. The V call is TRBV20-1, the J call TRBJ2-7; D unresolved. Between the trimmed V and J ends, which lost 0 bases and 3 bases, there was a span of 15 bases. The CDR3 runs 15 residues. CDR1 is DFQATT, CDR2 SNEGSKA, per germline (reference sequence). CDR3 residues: CSARDHVTAGYEQYF. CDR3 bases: TGCAGTGCTAGAGATCATGTCACGGCAGGCTACGAGCAGTACTTC.

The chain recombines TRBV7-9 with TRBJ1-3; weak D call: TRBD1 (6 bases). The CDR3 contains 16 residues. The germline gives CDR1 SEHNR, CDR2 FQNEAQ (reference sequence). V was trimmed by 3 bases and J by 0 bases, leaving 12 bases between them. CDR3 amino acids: CASSFIQGSSGNTIYF. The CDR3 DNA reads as TGTGCCAGCAGCTTCATCCAGGGGAGCTCTGGAAACACCATATATTTT.

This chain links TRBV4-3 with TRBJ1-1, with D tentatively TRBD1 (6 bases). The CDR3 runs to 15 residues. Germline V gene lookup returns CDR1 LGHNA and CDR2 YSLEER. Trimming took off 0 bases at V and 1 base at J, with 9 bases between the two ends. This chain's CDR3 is CASSQDRGGNTEAFF. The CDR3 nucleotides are TGCGCCAGCAGCCAAGATCGAGGGGGGAACACTGAAGCTTTCTTT.

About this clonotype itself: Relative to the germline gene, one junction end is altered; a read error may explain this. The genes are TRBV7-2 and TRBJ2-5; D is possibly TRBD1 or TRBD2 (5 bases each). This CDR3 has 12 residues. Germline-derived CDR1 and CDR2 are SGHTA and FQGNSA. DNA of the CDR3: TGTGCCAGCAGCTTACAAGAGGGGCTTGGGGACTTC. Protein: CASSLQEGLGDF.

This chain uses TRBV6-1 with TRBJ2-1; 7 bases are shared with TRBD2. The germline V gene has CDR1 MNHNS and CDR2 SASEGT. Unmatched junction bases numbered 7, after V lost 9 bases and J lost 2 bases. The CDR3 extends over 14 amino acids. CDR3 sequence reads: CASTGTTPYNEQFF. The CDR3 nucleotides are TGTGCCAGTACCGGGACTACTCCCTACAATGAGCAGTTCTTC.

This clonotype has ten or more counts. CDR3 DNA sequence: TGTGCCAGCAGCCAGGGGGCCGGTCAGCCCCAGCATTTT. Residues: CASSQGAGQPQHF. V gene TRBV12-3 or TRBV12-4 combines with J gene TRBJ1-5; 8 nucleotides match TRBD1. The CDR3 loop spans 13 amino acids. After removal of 6 bases from V and 6 bases from J, the junction contained 4 bases not matched to a gene.

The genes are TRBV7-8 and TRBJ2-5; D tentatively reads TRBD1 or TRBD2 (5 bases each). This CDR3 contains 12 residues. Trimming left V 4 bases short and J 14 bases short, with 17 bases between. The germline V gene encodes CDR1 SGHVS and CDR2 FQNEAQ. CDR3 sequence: CASSSWLRDQYF. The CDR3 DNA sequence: TGTGCCAGCAGCTCCTGGCTCCGGGACCAATACTTC.

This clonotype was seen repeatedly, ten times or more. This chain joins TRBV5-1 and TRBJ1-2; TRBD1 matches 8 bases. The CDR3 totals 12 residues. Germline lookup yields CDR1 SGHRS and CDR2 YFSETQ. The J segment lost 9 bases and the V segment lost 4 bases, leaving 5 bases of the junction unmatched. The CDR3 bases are TGCGCCAGCAGCCTGGACAGGGAGAGCTACACCTTC. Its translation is CASSLDRESYTF. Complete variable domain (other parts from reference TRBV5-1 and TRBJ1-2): KAGVTQTPRYLIKTRGQQVTLSCSPISGHRSVSWYQQTPGQGLQFLFEYFSETQRNKGNFPGRFSGRQFSNSRSEMNVSTLELGDSALYLCASSLDRESYTFGSGTRLTVV.

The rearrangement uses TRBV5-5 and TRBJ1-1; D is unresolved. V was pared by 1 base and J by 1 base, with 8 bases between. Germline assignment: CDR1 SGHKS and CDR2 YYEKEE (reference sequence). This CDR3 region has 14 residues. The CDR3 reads CASSLRLWNTEAFF. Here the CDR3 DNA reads TGTGCCAGCAGCTTGCGACTGTGGAACACTGAAGCTTTCTTT.

This CDR3 reads CASSRARGYTF. CDR3 bases: TGTGCCAGCAGTCGGGCACGGGGCTACACCTTC. This rearrangement joins TRBV2 to TRBJ1-2, with D unclear. This CDR3 is 11 amino acids long. Looked up from germline, CDR1 is SNHLY and CDR2 is FYNNEI. Trimming shortened V by 5 bases and J by 8 bases, and 9 bases separated the two germline ends.

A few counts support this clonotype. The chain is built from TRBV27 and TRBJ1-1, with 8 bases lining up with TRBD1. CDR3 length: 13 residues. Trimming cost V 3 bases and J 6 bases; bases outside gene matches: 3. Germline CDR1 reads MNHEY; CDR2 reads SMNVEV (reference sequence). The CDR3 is CASSFMTGAEAFF. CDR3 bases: TGTGCCAGCAGTTTTATGACAGGGGCTGAAGCTTTCTTT.

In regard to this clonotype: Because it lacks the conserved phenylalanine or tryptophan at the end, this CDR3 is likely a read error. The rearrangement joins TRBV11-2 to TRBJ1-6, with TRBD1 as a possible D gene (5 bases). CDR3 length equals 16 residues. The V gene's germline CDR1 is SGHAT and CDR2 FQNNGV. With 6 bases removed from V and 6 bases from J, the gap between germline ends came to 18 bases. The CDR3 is CASSFRAGTGNSPLHC. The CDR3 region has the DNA TGTGCCAGCAGTTTTAGGGCCGGGACGGGTAATTCACCCCTCCACTGT.

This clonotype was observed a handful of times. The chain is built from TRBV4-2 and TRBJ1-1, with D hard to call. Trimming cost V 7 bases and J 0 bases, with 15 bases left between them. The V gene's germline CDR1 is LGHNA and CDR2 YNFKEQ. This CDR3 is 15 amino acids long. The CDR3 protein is CASKDYSNMNTEAFF. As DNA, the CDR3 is TGTGCCAGCAAAGACTACAGTAACATGAACACTGAAGCTTTCTTT.

The CDR3 DNA reads TGTGCCAGCAGTCCCCGCTGGTCCGGTTGGGGGCTCAATGAGCAGTTCTTC. This encodes CASSPRWSGWGLNEQFF. The chain couples TRBV6-1 to TRBJ2-1; D may be TRBD1 (6 bases). V lost 5 bases and J 6 bases, leaving 23 bases between the germline ends. The CDR3 is 17 residues long. Germline assignment: CDR1 MNHNS and CDR2 SASEGT.

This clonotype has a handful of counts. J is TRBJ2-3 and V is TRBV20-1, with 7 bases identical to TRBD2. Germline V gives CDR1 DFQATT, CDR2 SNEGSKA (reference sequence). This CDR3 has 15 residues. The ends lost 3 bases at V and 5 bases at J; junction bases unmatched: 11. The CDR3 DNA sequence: TGCAGTGCTAGGCCCCTTAGCGGGTTCCTAGATACGCAGTATTTT. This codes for CSARPLSGFLDTQYF.

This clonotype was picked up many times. The DNA of the CDR3 is TGCAGTGCTAGAGAGTCCCGTTCGGGTCAGCCCCAGCATTTT. Amino acids: CSARESRSGQPQHF. The gene calls are TRBV20-1 and TRBJ1-5; D remains unclear. CDR1 and CDR2 (germline): DFQATT, SNEGSKA (reference sequence). The CDR3 is made up of 14 amino acids. Trimming removed 0 bases from V and 6 bases from J, with 12 bases in between.